This T cell receptor (beta chain) was retrieved from a study of response to subunit inactivated influenza vaccine. Findings and limits, study-wide: Researchers suggested that each seasonal influenza vaccination recruits few new T cells.

Note on this clonotype: Its antigen is unknown.

V lost 0 bases and J lost 3, with 10 bases in between. Germline V gene sequence: CDR1 SGDLS, CDR2 YYNGEE. The CDR3 has 14 amino acids. Using its own MiXCR run on the RT-PCR reads, TCRdb lists one record per CDR3 protein. The table has more than 700,000 distinct CDR3 sequences, 21% seen once; the top ten hold roughly 10%. The chain uses TRBV9 and TRBJ2-7; D gene ambiguous. Specimen: PBMCs from blood, collected more than 4 days after vaccination. This sequence originates from a man aged 45-65 years who received an inactivated influenza vaccine. The CDR3 loop is CASSVASGSYEQYF. DNA for the CDR3: TGTGCCAGCAGCGTAGCTAGTGGCAGCTACGAGCAGTACTTC.